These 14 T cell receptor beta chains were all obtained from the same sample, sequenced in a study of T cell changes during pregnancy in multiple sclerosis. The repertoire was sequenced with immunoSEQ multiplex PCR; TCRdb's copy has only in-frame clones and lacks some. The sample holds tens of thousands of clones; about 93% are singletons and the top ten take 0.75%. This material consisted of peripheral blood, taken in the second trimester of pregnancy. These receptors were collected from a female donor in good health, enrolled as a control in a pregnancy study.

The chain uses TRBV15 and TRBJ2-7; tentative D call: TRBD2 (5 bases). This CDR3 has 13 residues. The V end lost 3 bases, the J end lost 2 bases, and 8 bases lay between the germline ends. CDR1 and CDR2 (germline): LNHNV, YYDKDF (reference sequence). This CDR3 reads CATSSGETYEQYF. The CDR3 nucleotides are TGTGCCACCAGCAGCGGGGAGACCTACGAGCAGTACTTC.

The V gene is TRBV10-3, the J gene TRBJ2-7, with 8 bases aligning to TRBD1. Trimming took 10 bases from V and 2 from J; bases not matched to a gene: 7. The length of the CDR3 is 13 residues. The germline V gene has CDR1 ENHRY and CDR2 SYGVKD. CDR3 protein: CATGTGLTYEQYF. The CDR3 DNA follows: TGTGCCACCGGGACAGGTCTAACCTACGAGCAGTACTTC.

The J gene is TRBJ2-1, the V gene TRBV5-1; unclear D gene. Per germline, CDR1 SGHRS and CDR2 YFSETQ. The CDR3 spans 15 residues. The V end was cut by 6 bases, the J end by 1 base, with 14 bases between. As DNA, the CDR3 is TGCGCCAGCAAAAGTGTCGGAGTTTCCTACAATGAGCAGTTCTTC. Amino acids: CASKSVGVSYNEQFF.

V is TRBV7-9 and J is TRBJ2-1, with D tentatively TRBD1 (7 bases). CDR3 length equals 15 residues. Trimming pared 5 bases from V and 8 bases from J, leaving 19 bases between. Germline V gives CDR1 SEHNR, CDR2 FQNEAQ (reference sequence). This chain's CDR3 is CASSQPRGPGDEQFF. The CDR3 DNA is TGTGCCAGCAGCCAGCCAAGGGGGCCGGGGGATGAGCAGTTCTTC.

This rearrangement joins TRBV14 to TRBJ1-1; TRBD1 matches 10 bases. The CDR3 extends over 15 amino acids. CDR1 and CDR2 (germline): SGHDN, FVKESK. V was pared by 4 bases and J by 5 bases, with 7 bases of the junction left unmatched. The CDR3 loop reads CASSRQGAFQTEAFF. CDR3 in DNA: TGTGCCAGCAGCCGACAGGGGGCGTTTCAGACTGAAGCTTTCTTT.

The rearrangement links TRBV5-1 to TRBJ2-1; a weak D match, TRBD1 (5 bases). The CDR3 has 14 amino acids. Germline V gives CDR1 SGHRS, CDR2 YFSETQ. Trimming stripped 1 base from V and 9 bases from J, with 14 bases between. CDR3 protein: CASSLTFGASEQFF. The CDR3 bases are TGCGCCAGCAGCTTGACCTTTGGGGCGAGTGAGCAGTTCTTC.

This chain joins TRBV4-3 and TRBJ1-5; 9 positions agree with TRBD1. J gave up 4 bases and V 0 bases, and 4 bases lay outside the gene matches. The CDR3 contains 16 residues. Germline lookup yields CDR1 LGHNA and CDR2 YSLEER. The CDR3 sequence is CASSQDLGTGNQPQHF. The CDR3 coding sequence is TGCGCCAGCAGCCAAGATTTAGGGACAGGGAATCAGCCCCAGCATTTT.

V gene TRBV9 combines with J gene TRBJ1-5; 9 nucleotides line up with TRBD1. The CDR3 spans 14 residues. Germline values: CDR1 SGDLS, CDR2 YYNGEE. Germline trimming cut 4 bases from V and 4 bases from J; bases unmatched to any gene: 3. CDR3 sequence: CASSSGQGNQPQHF. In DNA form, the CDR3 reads TGTGCCAGCAGCTCCGGACAGGGGAATCAGCCCCAGCATTTT.

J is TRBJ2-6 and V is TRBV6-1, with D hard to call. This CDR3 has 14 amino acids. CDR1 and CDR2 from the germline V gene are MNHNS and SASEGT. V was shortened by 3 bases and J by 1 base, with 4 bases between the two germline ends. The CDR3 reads CASSDRSGANVLTF. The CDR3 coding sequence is TGTGCCAGCAGTGACAGGTCTGGGGCCAACGTCCTGACTTTC.

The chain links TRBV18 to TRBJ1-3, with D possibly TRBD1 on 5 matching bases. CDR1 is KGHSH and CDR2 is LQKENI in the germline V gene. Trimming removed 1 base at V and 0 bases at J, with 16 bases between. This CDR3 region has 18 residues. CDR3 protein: CASSPQPGQVFSGNTIYF. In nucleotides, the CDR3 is TGTGCCAGCTCACCACAACCAGGACAAGTTTTCTCTGGAAACACCATATATTTT.

CDR3 amino acids: CASSSGTANSPLHF. The CDR3 DNA follows: TGTGCCAGCAGTTCCGGGACAGCTAATTCACCCCTCCACTTT. The rearrangement joins TRBV6-4 to TRBJ1-6; 7 positions match TRBD1. Germline-derived CDR1 and CDR2 are MRHNA and SNTAGT. V trimming: 5 bases; J trimming: 6 bases; junction bases outside the gene matches: 4. The CDR3 covers 14 residues.

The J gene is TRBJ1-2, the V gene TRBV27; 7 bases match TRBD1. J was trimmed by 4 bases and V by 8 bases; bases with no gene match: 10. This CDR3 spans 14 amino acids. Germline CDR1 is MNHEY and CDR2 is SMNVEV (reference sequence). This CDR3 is CASASGTDIYGYTF. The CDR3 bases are TGTGCCAGCGCTAGCGGGACAGACATCTATGGCTACACCTTC.

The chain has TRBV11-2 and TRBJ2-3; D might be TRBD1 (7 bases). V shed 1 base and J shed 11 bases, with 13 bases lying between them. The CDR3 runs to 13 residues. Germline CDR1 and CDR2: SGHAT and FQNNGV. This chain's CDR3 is CASSLARQGGQYF. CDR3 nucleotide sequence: TGTGCCAGCAGCTTAGCGAGGCAGGGGGGGCAGTATTTT.

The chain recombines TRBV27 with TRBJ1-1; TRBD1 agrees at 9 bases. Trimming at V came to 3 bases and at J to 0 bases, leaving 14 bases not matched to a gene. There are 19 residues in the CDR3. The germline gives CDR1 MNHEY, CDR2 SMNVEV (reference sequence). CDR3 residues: CASSFLGPGTGYMNTEAFF. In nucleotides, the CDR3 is TGTGCCAGCAGTTTTTTAGGTCCCGGGACAGGGTACATGAACACTGAAGCTTTCTTT.